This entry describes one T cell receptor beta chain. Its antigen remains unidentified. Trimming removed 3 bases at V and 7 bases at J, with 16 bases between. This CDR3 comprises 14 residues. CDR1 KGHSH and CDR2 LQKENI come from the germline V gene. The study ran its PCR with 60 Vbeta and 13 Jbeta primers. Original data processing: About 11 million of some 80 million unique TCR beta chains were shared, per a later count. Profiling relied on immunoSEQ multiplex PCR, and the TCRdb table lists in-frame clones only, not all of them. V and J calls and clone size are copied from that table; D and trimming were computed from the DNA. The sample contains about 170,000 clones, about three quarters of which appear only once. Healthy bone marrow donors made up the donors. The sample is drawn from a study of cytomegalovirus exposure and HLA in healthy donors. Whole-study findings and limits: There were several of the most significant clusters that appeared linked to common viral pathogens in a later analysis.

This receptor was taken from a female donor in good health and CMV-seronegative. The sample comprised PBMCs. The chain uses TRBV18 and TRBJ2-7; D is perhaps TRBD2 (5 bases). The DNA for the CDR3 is TGTGCCAGCTCACCGATAGGCGGATCGGGGGAGCAGTACTTC. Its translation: CASSPIGGSGEQYF.